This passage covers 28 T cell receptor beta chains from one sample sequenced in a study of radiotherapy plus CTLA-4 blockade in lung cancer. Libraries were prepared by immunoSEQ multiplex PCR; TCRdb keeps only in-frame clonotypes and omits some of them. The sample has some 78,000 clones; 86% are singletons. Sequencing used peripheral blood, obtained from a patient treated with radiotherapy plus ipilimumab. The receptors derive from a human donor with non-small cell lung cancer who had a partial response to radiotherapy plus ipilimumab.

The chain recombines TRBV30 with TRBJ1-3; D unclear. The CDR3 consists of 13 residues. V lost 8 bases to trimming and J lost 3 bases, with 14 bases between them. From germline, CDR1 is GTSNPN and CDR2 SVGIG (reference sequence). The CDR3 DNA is TGTGCCCGGAACCCCGGGATTGGAAACACCATATATTTT. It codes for CARNPGIGNTIYF.

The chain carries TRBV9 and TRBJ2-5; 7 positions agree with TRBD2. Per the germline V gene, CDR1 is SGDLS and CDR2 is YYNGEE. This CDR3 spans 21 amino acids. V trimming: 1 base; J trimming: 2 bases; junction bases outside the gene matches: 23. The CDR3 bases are TGTGCCAGCAGCGTATCCCAGGGAGGGGTCTATTCAGGCGATAAACAAGAGACCCAGTACTTC. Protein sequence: CASSVSQGGVYSGDKQETQYF.

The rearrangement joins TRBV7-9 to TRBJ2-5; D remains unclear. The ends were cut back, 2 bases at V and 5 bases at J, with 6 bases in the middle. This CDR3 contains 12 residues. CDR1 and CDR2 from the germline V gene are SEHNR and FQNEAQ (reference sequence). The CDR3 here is CASSLTLETQYF. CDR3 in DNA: TGTGCCAGCAGCTTAACTTTGGAGACCCAGTACTTC.

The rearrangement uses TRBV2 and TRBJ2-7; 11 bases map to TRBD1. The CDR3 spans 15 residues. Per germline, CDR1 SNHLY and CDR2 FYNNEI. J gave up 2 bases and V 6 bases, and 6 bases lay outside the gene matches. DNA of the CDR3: TGTGCCAGCAGCCTGGGGACAGGGGGGACCTACGAGCAGTACTTC. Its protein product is CASSLGTGGTYEQYF.

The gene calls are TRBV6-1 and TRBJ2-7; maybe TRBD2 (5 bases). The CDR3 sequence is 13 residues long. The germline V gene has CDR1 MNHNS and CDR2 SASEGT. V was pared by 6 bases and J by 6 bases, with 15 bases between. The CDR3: CASRAISGSEQYV. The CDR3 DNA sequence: TGTGCCAGCAGAGCAATTAGTGGGAGCGAGCAGTACGTC.

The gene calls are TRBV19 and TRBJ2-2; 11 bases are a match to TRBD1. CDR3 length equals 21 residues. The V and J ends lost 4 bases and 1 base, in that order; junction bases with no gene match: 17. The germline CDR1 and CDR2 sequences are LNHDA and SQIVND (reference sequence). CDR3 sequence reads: CASSTPGQGALGLRNTGELFF. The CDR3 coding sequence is TGTGCCAGTAGTACCCCCGGACAGGGGGCTTTAGGTCTACGGAACACCGGGGAGCTGTTTTTT.

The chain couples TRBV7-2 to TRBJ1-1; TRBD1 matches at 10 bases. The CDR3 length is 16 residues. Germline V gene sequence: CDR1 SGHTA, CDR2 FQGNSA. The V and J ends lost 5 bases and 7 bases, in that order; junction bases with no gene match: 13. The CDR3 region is CTSSPRRTGGLGEAFF. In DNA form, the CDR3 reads TGTACCAGCAGCCCGAGGCGGACAGGGGGGCTGGGTGAAGCTTTCTTT.

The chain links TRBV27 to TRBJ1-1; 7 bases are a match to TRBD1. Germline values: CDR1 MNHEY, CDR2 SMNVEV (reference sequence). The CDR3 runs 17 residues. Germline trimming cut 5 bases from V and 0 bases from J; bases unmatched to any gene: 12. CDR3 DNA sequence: TGTGCCAGCAGTCGCAGACAGGGCCTAAAACTGAACACTGAAGCTTTCTTT. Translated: CASSRRQGLKLNTEAFF.

Here the CDR3 DNA reads TGCAGCGTTGATCGGGGGGTTCATGGCTACACCTTC. It specifies CSVDRGVHGYTF. The rearrangement uses TRBV29-1 and TRBJ1-2, with D possibly being TRBD1 (5 bases). Germline lookup yields CDR1 SQVTM and CDR2 ANQGSEA. The CDR3 contains 12 residues. The germline V and J ends were trimmed by 3 bases and 6 bases, with 11 bases remaining between them.

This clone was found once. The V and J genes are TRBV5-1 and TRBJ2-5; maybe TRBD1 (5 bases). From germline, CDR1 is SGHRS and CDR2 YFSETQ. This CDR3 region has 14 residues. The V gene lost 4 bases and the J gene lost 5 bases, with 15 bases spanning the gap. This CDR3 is CASSPQGAAETQYF. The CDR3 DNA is TGCGCCAGCAGCCCGCAAGGGGCTGCTGAGACCCAGTACTTC.

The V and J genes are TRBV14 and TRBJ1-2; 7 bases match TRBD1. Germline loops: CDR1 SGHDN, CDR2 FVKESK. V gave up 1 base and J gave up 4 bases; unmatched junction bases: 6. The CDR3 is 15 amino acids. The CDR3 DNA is TGTGCCAGCAGCCAAGTTGGAGGGGGCGCCTATGGCTACACCTTC. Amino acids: CASSQVGGGAYGYTF.

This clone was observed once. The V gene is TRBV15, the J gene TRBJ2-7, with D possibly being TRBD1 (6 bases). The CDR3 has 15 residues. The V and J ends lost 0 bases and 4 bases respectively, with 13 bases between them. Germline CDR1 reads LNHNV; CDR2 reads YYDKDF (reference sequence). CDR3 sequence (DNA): TGTGCCACCAGCAGAGAACAGGGTGGGGGATACGAGCAGTACGTC. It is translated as CATSREQGGGYEQYV.

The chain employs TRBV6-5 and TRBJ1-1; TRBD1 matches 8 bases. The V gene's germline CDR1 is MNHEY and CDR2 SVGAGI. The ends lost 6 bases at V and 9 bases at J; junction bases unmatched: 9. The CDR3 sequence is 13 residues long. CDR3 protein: CASRKTGEGKAFF. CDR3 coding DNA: TGTGCCAGCAGGAAGACAGGGGAAGGGAAAGCTTTCTTT.

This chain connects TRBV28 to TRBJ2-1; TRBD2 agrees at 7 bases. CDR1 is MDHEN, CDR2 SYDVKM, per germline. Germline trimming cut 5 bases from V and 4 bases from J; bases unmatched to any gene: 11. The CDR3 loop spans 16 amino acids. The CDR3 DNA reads TGTGCCAGCAGTCGTTCCCCACGGCGGGAGTACAATGAGCAGTTCTTC. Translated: CASSRSPRREYNEQFF.

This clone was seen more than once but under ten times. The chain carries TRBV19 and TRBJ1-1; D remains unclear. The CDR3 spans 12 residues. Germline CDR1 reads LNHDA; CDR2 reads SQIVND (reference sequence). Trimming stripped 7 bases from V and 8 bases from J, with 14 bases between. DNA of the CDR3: TGTGCCAGTAAAGTCCGTCTCGGGGAAGCTTTCTTT. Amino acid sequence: CASKVRLGEAFF.

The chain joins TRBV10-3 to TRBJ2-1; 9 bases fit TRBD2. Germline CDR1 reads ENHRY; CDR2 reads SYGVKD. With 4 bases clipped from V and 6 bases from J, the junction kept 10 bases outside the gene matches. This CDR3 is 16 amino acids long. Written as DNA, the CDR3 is TGTGCCATCAGTGCCATAGCGGGAGTCGGGTCCAATGAGCAGTTCTTC. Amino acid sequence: CAISAIAGVGSNEQFF.

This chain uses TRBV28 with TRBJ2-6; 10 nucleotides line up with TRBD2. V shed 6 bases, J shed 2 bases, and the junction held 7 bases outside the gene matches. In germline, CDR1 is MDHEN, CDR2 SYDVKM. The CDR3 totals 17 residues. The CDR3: CASSPASGSPGANVLTF. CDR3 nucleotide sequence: TGTGCCAGCAGCCCCGCTAGCGGGAGCCCTGGGGCCAACGTCCTGACTTTC.

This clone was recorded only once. In DNA, the CDR3 is TGTGCCAGCAGTTTGGAACTAGCGGGTTACAATGAGCAGTTCTTC. Residues: CASSLELAGYNEQFF. V usage is TRBV28 and J usage is TRBJ2-1; TRBD2 agrees at 9 bases. This CDR3 spans 15 amino acids. Germline V gene sequence: CDR1 MDHEN, CDR2 SYDVKM. V lost 3 bases to trimming and J lost 4 bases; unmatched junction nucleotides: 4.

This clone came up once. The CDR3 sequence is CASLWGHSTDTQYF. The CDR3 nucleotides are TGTGCCAGCCTCTGGGGACATAGCACAGATACGCAGTATTTT. The chain couples TRBV2 to TRBJ2-3; tentative D call: TRBD1 (6 bases). The CDR3 has 14 amino acids. V gave up 8 bases and J gave up 0 bases, with 12 bases separating them. Germline V gives CDR1 SNHLY, CDR2 FYNNEI.

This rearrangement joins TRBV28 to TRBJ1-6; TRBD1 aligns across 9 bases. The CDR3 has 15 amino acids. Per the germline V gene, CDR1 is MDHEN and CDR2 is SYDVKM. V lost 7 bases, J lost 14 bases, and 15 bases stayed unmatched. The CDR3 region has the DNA TGTGCCAGCAACACAGGGGGCGCGGGCCGTAGGGCCCTCCACTTT. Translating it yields CASNTGGAGRRALHF.

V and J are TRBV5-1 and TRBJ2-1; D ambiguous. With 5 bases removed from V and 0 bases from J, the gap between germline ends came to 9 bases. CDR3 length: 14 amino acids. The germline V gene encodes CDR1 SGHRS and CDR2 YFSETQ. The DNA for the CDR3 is TGCGCCAGCAGGCCACAGAGCTCCTACAATGAGCAGTTCTTC. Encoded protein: CASRPQSSYNEQFF.

CDR3 loop: CASSQGASSPLHF. The DNA of the CDR3 is TGTGCCAGCAGCCAGGGGGCGAGTTCACCCCTCCACTTT. The rearrangement links TRBV28 to TRBJ1-6; 8 nucleotides match TRBD1. After removal of 6 bases from V and 9 bases from J, the junction contained 4 bases not matched to a gene. There are 13 residues in the CDR3. Germline V gene lookup returns CDR1 MDHEN and CDR2 SYDVKM.

DNA for the CDR3: TGTGCCACCAGCAGAGAACAGGGGGCAACTAATGAAAAACTGTTTTTT. Its protein product is CATSREQGATNEKLFF. The rearrangement joins TRBV15 to TRBJ1-4, with 8 bases matching TRBD1. J was trimmed by 0 bases and V by 0 bases; bases with no gene match: 0. Per the germline V gene, CDR1 is LNHNV and CDR2 is YYDKDF (reference sequence). There are 16 residues in the CDR3.

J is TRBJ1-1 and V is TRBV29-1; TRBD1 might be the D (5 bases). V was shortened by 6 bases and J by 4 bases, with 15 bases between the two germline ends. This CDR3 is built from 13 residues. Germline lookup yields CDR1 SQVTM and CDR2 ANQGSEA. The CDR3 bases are TGCAGCGTGGGGGGGGGATTATCCACTGAAGCTTTCTTT. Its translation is CSVGGGLSTEAFF. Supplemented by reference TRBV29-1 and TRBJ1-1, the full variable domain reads SAVISQKPSRDICQRGTSLTIQCQVDSQVTMMFWYRQQPGQSLTLIATANQGSEATYESGFVIDKFPISRPNLTFSTLTVSNMSPEDSSIYLCSVGGGLSTEAFFGQGTRLTVV.

CDR3: CASSPQSGANVLTF. CDR3 sequence (DNA): TGTGCCAGCAGCCCCCAGTCTGGGGCCAACGTCCTGACTTTC. The chain carries TRBV7-3 and TRBJ2-6; unclear D gene. From germline, CDR1 is SGHTA and CDR2 FQGTGA. There are 14 residues in the CDR3. V was trimmed by 5 bases and J by 1 base, leaving 6 bases between them.

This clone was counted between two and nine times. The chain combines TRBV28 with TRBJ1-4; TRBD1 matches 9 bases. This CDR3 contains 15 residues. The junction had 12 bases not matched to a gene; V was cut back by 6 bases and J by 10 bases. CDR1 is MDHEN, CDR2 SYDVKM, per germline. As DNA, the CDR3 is TGTGCCAGCAGACCAGGGACAGGGTTTAAGGGAAAACTGTTTTTT. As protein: CASRPGTGFKGKLFF.

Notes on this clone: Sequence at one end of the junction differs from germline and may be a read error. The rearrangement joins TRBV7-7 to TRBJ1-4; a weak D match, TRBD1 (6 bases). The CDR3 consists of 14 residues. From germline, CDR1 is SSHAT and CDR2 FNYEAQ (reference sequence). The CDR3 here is CASSAQGTNEKLFF. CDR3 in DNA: TGTGCTAGCAGCGCTCAGGGGACTAATGAAAAACTGTTTTTT.

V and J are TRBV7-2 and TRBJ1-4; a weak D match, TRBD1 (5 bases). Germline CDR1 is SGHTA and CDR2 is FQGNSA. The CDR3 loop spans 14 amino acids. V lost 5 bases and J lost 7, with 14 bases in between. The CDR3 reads CASSPGGFIEKLFF. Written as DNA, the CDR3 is TGTGCCAGCAGCCCCGGGGGTTTTATTGAAAAACTGTTTTTT.